A selection of T cell receptor beta chains follows, all from one sample in a study of blood T cell repertoires in COVID-19. Measured with immunoSEQ multiplex PCR; TCRdb has only the in-frame clones, and not every one. This table has roughly 260,000 clones, about 89% appearing once. Sequencing used peripheral blood. All receptors derive from a woman aged 45-65 years with acute or convalescent COVID-19. The CDR3 runs from the conserved cysteine through the conserved F or W. Each record gives: D gene, V gene, clone size, J gene, CDR3 protein, CDR3 DNA. A D gene is named only where the DNA matches it firmly. Size values are once, few and many counts, or a class for expanded clones, and some rows have none.

d_gene: .; v_gene: TRBV4-1; abundance: once; j_gene: TRBJ2-1; CDR3aa: CASSRARLGLRGNEQFF; CDR3nt: TGCGCCAGCAGCCGGGCGAGACTGGGGCTAAGGGGCAATGAGCAGTTCTTC
d_gene: .; v_gene: TRBV30; abundance: .; j_gene: TRBJ1-5; CDR3aa: CAWGTGSLFSNQPQHF; CDR3nt: TGTGCCTGGGGAACCGGGTCCCTTTTTAGCAATCAGCCCCAGCATTTT
d_gene: TRBD2; v_gene: TRBV6-5; abundance: .; j_gene: TRBJ2-3; CDR3aa: CATTSGRAVDTQYF; CDR3nt: TGTGCCACCACTAGCGGGAGGGCCGTAGATACGCAGTATTTT
d_gene: .; v_gene: TRBV30; abundance: .; j_gene: TRBJ1-5; CDR3aa: CAWSVKGRFQPQHF; CDR3nt: TGTGCCTGGAGTGTTAAGGGGCGCTTTCAGCCCCAGCATTTT
d_gene: .; v_gene: TRBV12-3/TRBV12-4; abundance: once; j_gene: TRBJ1-2; CDR3aa: CATTLGGYYGYTF; CDR3nt: TGTGCCACCACCCTGGGGGGGTACTATGGCTACACCTTC
d_gene: TRBD1; v_gene: TRBV27; abundance: .; j_gene: TRBJ1-5; CDR3aa: CASSPGTGGQPQHF; CDR3nt: TGTGCCAGCAGTCCCGGGACAGGGGGCCAGCCCCAGCATTTT
d_gene: TRBD2; v_gene: TRBV7-2; abundance: .; j_gene: TRBJ2-7; CDR3aa: CASSFSGVLLYEQYF; CDR3nt: TGTGCCAGCAGCTTTAGCGGGGTCCTACTCTACGAGCAGTACTTC
d_gene: .; v_gene: TRBV6-5; abundance: .; j_gene: TRBJ2-1; CDR3aa: CASSSPPLPEQFF; CDR3nt: TGTGCCAGCAGTTCCCCCCCCCTTCCTGAGCAGTTCTTC
d_gene: .; v_gene: TRBV18; abundance: .; j_gene: TRBJ2-5; CDR3aa: CASSPRFSSVETQYF; CDR3nt: TGTGCCAGCTCACCACGCTTCTCGTCGGTGGAGACCCAGTACTTC
d_gene: TRBD1; v_gene: TRBV10-3; abundance: few; j_gene: TRBJ2-7; CDR3aa: CAISYLPGQEVYEQYF; CDR3nt: TGTGCCATCAGTTATCTACCGGGACAGGAGGTCTACGAGCAGTACTTC
d_gene: .; v_gene: TRBV4-3; abundance: .; j_gene: TRBJ1-4; CDR3aa: CASSHYGLKEKLFF; CDR3nt: TGCGCCAGCAGCCATTACGGACTAAAGGAAAAACTGTTTTTT
d_gene: .; v_gene: TRBV7-8; abundance: .; j_gene: TRBJ2-5; CDR3aa: CASSLGRPSTRRETQYF; CDR3nt: TGTGCCAGCAGCTTAGGACGACCGTCAACGCGGAGAGAGACCCAGTACTTC
d_gene: .; v_gene: TRBV6-5; abundance: once; j_gene: TRBJ2-2; CDR3aa: CASLKTGKERELFF; CDR3nt: TGTGCCAGTTTGAAAACGGGGAAGGAACGGGAGCTGTTTTTT
d_gene: TRBD1; v_gene: TRBV2; abundance: .; j_gene: TRBJ2-1; CDR3aa: CASSTPHGRQGLLDEQFF; CDR3nt: TGTGCCAGCAGCACCCCCCACGGTAGACAGGGGCTCTTGGATGAGCAGTTCTTC
d_gene: .; v_gene: TRBV7-8; abundance: .; j_gene: TRBJ2-1; CDR3aa: CASSSLDGRVNEQFF; CDR3nt: TGTGCCAGCAGCTCCCTTGACGGGCGGGTCAATGAGCAGTTCTTC
d_gene: TRBD2; v_gene: TRBV5-1; abundance: .; j_gene: TRBJ2-7; CDR3aa: CASSFSGSSYEQYF; CDR3nt: TGCGCCAGCAGCTTTAGCGGGTCCTCCTACGAGCAGTACTTC
d_gene: TRBD1; v_gene: TRBV7-9; abundance: .; j_gene: TRBJ2-6; CDR3aa: CASSPTGVPSGANVLTF; CDR3nt: TGTGCCAGCAGCCCTACAGGGGTTCCCTCTGGGGCCAACGTCCTGACTTTC
d_gene: .; v_gene: TRBV27; abundance: .; j_gene: TRBJ2-1; CDR3aa: CASSRIGGAHNEQFF; CDR3nt: TGTGCCAGCAGCCGAATAGGAGGAGCGCACAATGAGCAGTTCTTC
d_gene: TRBD2; v_gene: TRBV18; abundance: .; j_gene: TRBJ2-3; CDR3aa: CASSPQAGLRTDTQYF; CDR3nt: TGTGCCAGCTCACCGCAGGCGGGACTACGTACAGATACGCAGTATTTT
d_gene: .; v_gene: TRBV5-1; abundance: .; j_gene: TRBJ2-7; CDR3aa: CASSGEGGAQFEQYF; CDR3nt: TGCGCCAGCAGCGGAGAAGGGGGTGCTCAGTTCGAGCAGTACTTC
d_gene: .; v_gene: TRBV6-5; abundance: .; j_gene: TRBJ1-5; CDR3aa: CASTVRGDNQPQHF; CDR3nt: TGTGCCTCGACAGTGCGAGGCGACAATCAGCCCCAGCATTTT
d_gene: .; v_gene: TRBV7-8; abundance: few; j_gene: TRBJ1-1; CDR3aa: CASSLGDMWNTEAFF; CDR3nt: TGTGCCAGCAGCTTAGGGGACATGTGGAACACTGAAGCTTTCTTT
d_gene: .; v_gene: TRBV19; abundance: once; j_gene: TRBJ2-7; CDR3aa: CASTQGSSYEQYF; CDR3nt: TGTGCCAGTACCCAGGGAAGCTCCTACGAGCAGTACTTC
d_gene: .; v_gene: TRBV6-6; abundance: .; j_gene: TRBJ2-4; CDR3aa: CASSSTVTGLRDIQYF; CDR3nt: TGTGCCAGCAGTTCCACCGTAACAGGGCTGCGGGACATTCAGTACTTC
d_gene: .; v_gene: TRBV19; abundance: .; j_gene: TRBJ2-3; CDR3aa: CASNENGIQSTDTQYF; CDR3nt: TGTGCCAGTAACGAAAACGGGATCCAATCCACAGATACGCAGTATTTT
d_gene: TRBD1; v_gene: TRBV2; abundance: .; j_gene: TRBJ2-1; CDR3aa: CASSTSQGRSYNEQFF; CDR3nt: TGTGCCAGCAGTACTTCACAGGGGAGATCCTACAATGAGCAGTTCTTC
d_gene: .; v_gene: TRBV29-1; abundance: .; j_gene: TRBJ1-1; CDR3aa: CSVRVNTEAFF; CDR3nt: TGCAGCGTCAGGGTGAACACTGAAGCTTTCTTT
d_gene: .; v_gene: TRBV4-3; abundance: .; j_gene: TRBJ2-7; CDR3aa: CASSQDRGGYEQYF; CDR3nt: TGCGCCAGCAGCCAAGATAGGGGGGGCTACGAGCAGTACTTC
d_gene: .; v_gene: TRBV5-5; abundance: .; j_gene: TRBJ1-4; CDR3aa: CASSLISGEKLFF; CDR3nt: TGTGCCAGCAGCTTAATCTCGGGTGAAAAACTGTTTTTT
d_gene: .; v_gene: TRBV18; abundance: .; j_gene: TRBJ1-5; CDR3aa: CASSPQQQSDSNQPQHF; CDR3nt: TGTGCCAGCTCCCCCCAACAACAAAGCGATAGCAATCAGCCCCAGCATTTT
d_gene: TRBD1; v_gene: TRBV7-8; abundance: .; j_gene: TRBJ2-7; CDR3aa: CASSSWTGEVNEQYF; CDR3nt: TGTGCCAGCAGCTCTTGGACAGGGGAGGTCAACGAGCAGTACTTC
d_gene: .; v_gene: TRBV6-5; abundance: .; j_gene: TRBJ2-5; CDR3aa: CASSVRLLKETQYF; CDR3nt: TGTGCCAGCTCGGTCCGGTTACTAAAAGAGACCCAGTACTTC
d_gene: .; v_gene: TRBV5-4; abundance: .; j_gene: TRBJ1-6; CDR3aa: CASSLAGEGRHSPLHF; CDR3nt: TGTGCCAGCAGCTTGGCCGGGGAGGGTCGACATTCACCCCTCCACTTT
d_gene: .; v_gene: TRBV3-1/TRBV3-2; abundance: .; j_gene: TRBJ1-2; CDR3aa: CASSHLDSNGYTF; CDR3nt: TGTGCCAGCAGCCACCTGGACTCAAATGGCTACACCTTC
d_gene: TRBD2; v_gene: TRBV27; abundance: .; j_gene: TRBJ2-3; CDR3aa: CASRPLAESTDTQYF; CDR3nt: TGTGCCAGCAGACCACTAGCGGAGAGCACAGATACGCAGTATTTT
d_gene: TRBD1; v_gene: TRBV7-2; abundance: .; j_gene: TRBJ1-4; CDR3aa: CASQGAANEKLFF; CDR3nt: TGTGCCTCTCAGGGGGCGGCTAATGAAAAACTGTTTTTT
d_gene: TRBD1; v_gene: TRBV28; abundance: .; j_gene: TRBJ2-7; CDR3aa: CASSPHFPTGAYEQYF; CDR3nt: TGTGCCAGCAGTCCGCACTTCCCGACAGGGGCGTACGAGCAGTACTTC
d_gene: .; v_gene: TRBV6-5; abundance: .; j_gene: TRBJ2-7; CDR3aa: CASRGRDSTYEQYF; CDR3nt: TGTGCCAGCAGAGGACGGGACTCGACCTACGAGCAGTACTTC
d_gene: TRBD2; v_gene: TRBV11-1; abundance: .; j_gene: TRBJ2-5; CDR3aa: CASSDTSGQETQYF; CDR3nt: TGTGCCAGCAGCGACACTAGCGGCCAAGAGACCCAGTACTTC
d_gene: .; v_gene: TRBV9; abundance: .; j_gene: TRBJ2-1; CDR3aa: CASSVGPAGLNEQFF; CDR3nt: TGTGCCAGCAGCGTAGGACCTGCGGGGCTTAATGAGCAGTTCTTC
d_gene: .; v_gene: TRBV2; abundance: .; j_gene: TRBJ2-5; CDR3aa: CASSDREYQETQYF; CDR3nt: TGTGCCAGCAGTGACCGAGAGTACCAAGAGACCCAGTACTTC
d_gene: TRBD2; v_gene: TRBV9; abundance: .; j_gene: TRBJ2-1; CDR3aa: CASSATSAYNEQFF; CDR3nt: TGTGCCAGCAGCGCCACTAGCGCCTACAATGAGCAGTTCTTC
d_gene: .; v_gene: TRBV6-7; abundance: .; j_gene: TRBJ2-1; CDR3aa: CASSYPHGGRNEQFF; CDR3nt: TGTGCCAGCAGTTACCCTCATGGGGGCCGCAATGAGCAGTTCTTC
d_gene: .; v_gene: TRBV24-1; abundance: .; j_gene: TRBJ2-7; CDR3aa: CATKAPGLKITILSYEQYF; CDR3nt: TGTGCCACTAAAGCCCCGGGACTGAAAATCACCATCCTCTCCTACGAGCAGTACTTC
d_gene: .; v_gene: TRBV9; abundance: .; j_gene: TRBJ1-1; CDR3aa: CASSVSSQGTEAFF; CDR3nt: TGTGCCAGCAGCGTCTCGTCGCAGGGGACTGAAGCTTTCTTT
d_gene: .; v_gene: TRBV3-1/TRBV3-2; abundance: .; j_gene: TRBJ1-1; CDR3aa: CASSLGQEAFF; CDR3nt: TGTGCCAGCAGCCTTGGACAGGAAGCTTTCTTT
d_gene: .; v_gene: TRBV11-1; abundance: .; j_gene: TRBJ2-3; CDR3aa: CASSQGLTDTQYF; CDR3nt: TGTGCCAGCAGCCAGGGCCTAACAGATACGCAGTATTTT
d_gene: .; v_gene: TRBV5-1; abundance: .; j_gene: TRBJ1-2; CDR3aa: CASSLAQAFYGYTF; CDR3nt: TGCGCCAGCAGCTTGGCGCAGGCCTTCTATGGCTACACCTTC
d_gene: TRBD1; v_gene: TRBV28; abundance: .; j_gene: TRBJ1-2; CDR3aa: CASSPGTGSEYGYTF; CDR3nt: TGTGCCAGCAGTCCAGGGACAGGGTCGGAGTATGGCTACACCTTC
d_gene: TRBD2; v_gene: TRBV27; abundance: .; j_gene: TRBJ2-1; CDR3aa: CASSLRSSGRAWGNNEQFF; CDR3nt: TGTGCCAGCAGTTTACGCAGTAGCGGGAGGGCCTGGGGGAACAATGAGCAGTTCTTC
d_gene: TRBD2; v_gene: TRBV30; abundance: .; j_gene: TRBJ2-1; CDR3aa: CAWRLAGASSYNEQFF; CDR3nt: TGTGCCTGGAGACTAGCGGGCGCGAGCTCCTACAATGAGCAGTTCTTC
d_gene: TRBD2; v_gene: TRBV7-8; abundance: .; j_gene: TRBJ2-1; CDR3aa: CASSLTPLAGLYNEQFF; CDR3nt: TGTGCCAGCAGCTTAACCCCACTAGCGGGACTTTACAATGAGCAGTTCTTC
d_gene: .; v_gene: TRBV24-1; abundance: .; j_gene: TRBJ1-2; CDR3aa: CATSDKQGLDYGYTF; CDR3nt: TGTGCCACCAGTGATAAACAGGGTTTGGACTATGGCTACACCTTC
d_gene: TRBD2; v_gene: TRBV29-1; abundance: .; j_gene: TRBJ2-3; CDR3aa: CAGGRTDTQYF; CDR3nt: TGCGCGGGGGGGCGGACAGATACGCAGTATTTT
d_gene: .; v_gene: TRBV21-1; abundance: .; j_gene: TRBJ2-1; CDR3aa: CASTLGLAGDHGSYNEQFF; CDR3nt: TGTGCCAGCACCCTAGGGCTAGCGGGAGACCATGGCTCCTACAATGAGCAGTTCTTC
d_gene: TRBD2; v_gene: TRBV30; abundance: .; j_gene: TRBJ2-1; CDR3aa: CAWSTLAGGRYEQFF; CDR3nt: TGTGCCTGGAGCACACTAGCGGGAGGGCGCTATGAGCAGTTCTTC
d_gene: TRBD2; v_gene: TRBV4-3; abundance: once; j_gene: TRBJ2-5; CDR3aa: CASSQGSGRPETQYF; CDR3nt: TGCGCCAGCAGCCAAGGTAGCGGGAGACCGGAGACCCAGTACTTC
d_gene: .; v_gene: TRBV28; abundance: .; j_gene: TRBJ2-7; CDR3aa: CASRAGTYEQYF; CDR3nt: TGTGCCAGCAGGGCGGGAACCTACGAGCAGTACTTC
d_gene: .; v_gene: TRBV6-5; abundance: .; j_gene: TRBJ1-6; CDR3aa: CASSYRGHNSPLHF; CDR3nt: TGTGCCAGCAGTTACAGGGGCCATAATTCACCCCTCCACTTT
d_gene: .; v_gene: TRBV5-1; abundance: .; j_gene: TRBJ1-3; CDR3aa: CASSLEAGSSIYF; CDR3nt: TGCGCCAGCAGCTTGGAAGCAGGGTCGAGCATATATTTT